The clone carrying this T cell receptor beta chain was counted ten times or more. Its antigen is unknown. This sample was taken from a study of identical twins. The ends were cut back, 7 bases at V and 0 bases at J, with 15 bases in the middle. The CDR3 extends over 15 amino acids. MiXCR, applied by TCRdb to the 5' RACE reads, yields one record per CDR3 protein. The table lists hundreds of thousands of distinct CDR3 sequences, less than 9.5% of them singletons, with 6% to 8.5% in the top ten. Study results and limitations: Out-of-frame alpha sequences common to twins exhibited an excess of low generation probability. For cord blood, abundant beta clonotypes had fewer insertions, unlike memory repertoires, which showed none.

This sample also appeared in a second study, on yellow fever vaccine responses in identical twins. That source reports: Twins' T cell vaccine responses reportedly looked partly convergent, partly personalized.

Material for sequencing was CD8+ T cells sorted from blood. The sequence derives from a woman under 30 in good health. The chain is built from TRBV12-3 or TRBV12-4 and TRBJ1-2; D ambiguous. This CDR3 reads CASIRSSESNYGYTF. The CDR3 nucleotides are TGTGCCAGCATCAGGTCCAGTGAGTCTAACTATGGCTACACCTTC.